This TCR beta chain derives from a study of T cell responses to AZD1222 COVID-19 vaccine (dated by TCRdb to about 2021). Turning to the overall study: TCR sequencing was performed for about 250 trial participants, of whom approximately 200 were given two doses of AZD1222 and around 25 were given two doses of MenACWY control vaccine. Trial participants were enrolled by age into subgroups of 18-55, 56-69 and 70-plus years, and approximately 150, 30 and 60 TCR-sequenced participants, respectively, were included in these subgroups. Study-wide findings and limitations: A significant rise in spike-specific TCR breadth and depth was observed after two AZD1222 doses relative to day 0 and relative to MenACWY recipients. Conclusions about previously exposed vaccinees are limited because only five to seven AZD1222 recipients were SARS-CoV-2 seropositive at baseline. The 56-69-year group was small, and its depth increase did not reach significance, likely because of low power. Epitopes outside the regions mutated in the B.1.351 and B.1.1.7 variants were reportedly recognized by nearly half of the unique spike-specific TCRs. Most participants were white British and females outnumbered males, and the authors suggested that clonal diversity may have been underestimated. Because no day 14 peak-response samples were available, the repertoires could be characterized only after the peak T cell response. The vaccine-associated CD4 TCRs covered the entire spike protein, and the dominant responses fell in regions 160-218 and 743-854.

The time point label, read with the paper, signifies: baseline before first vaccination. Interpreted using the paper, the treatment or condition label stands for: meningococcal conjugate vaccine given as trial control. Samples from vaccinated people were obtained from the UK trials COV001 and COV002, which included a single-blind randomized controlled phase 2/3 trial of AZD1222 (ChAdOx1 nCoV-19) in healthy adults. For TCRbeta chain sequencing, PBMC samples were collected from trial participants at day 0 and at day 28 after the second dose. The CDR3 starts with the cysteine, ends with the phenylalanine, and has 13 residues. The DNA shown is the 39-base CDR3, in frame from base 1. The germline V gene specifies SGHTA as CDR1 and FQGTGA as CDR2. Cut back by 3 bases and 6 bases, the V and J ends lie 12 bases apart. Comment on this clone: What antigen it recognizes has not been identified. Base quality data are lacking; no much larger clone is found one base away.

The CDR3 regions of human TCRbeta chains were subjected to immunosequencing. Per the original workflow: TCRs in the repertoires were compared against a reference library of SARS-CoV-2-specific TCRs that had been generated with the MIRA antigen-specificity platform. Breadth was defined as the fraction of unique TCRs that were SARS-CoV-2-associated, and depth was defined as the fraction of total T cells that were SARS-CoV-2-associated. Using the MIRA data, each spike-specific TCR was mapped to the spike region that the TCR reacts to and placed in a CD4 or CD8 class. Log10-transformed breadth and depth values were compared by one-way ANOVA with Sidak's multiple comparisons tests. TCRdb limited this immuneACCESS table to in-frame rearrangements with V and J called. A share of clones is missing; checked studies link under half to unresolved V genes, and the rest is unexplained. The V and J calls and clone size were taken over from that table, and D and trimming were inferred from the DNA. The sample has roughly 130,000 clones on record, 88% of them singletons. The ten largest clonotypes hold 18% of the sample.

This receptor was obtained from an adult in good health. The V gene is TRBV7-3 and the J gene is TRBJ2-7, with no D gene named confidently. This sample comprised peripheral blood, obtained on day 0 of MenACWY control vaccination. The CDR3 corresponds to CASSFRPRTEQYF. The nucleotide sequence is TGTGCCAGCAGCTTCAGACCTAGGACCGAGCAGTACTTC.